The clone carrying this T cell receptor beta chain occurred many times. Its antigen is unknown. The data stem from a study of response to subunit inactivated influenza vaccine. The trim removed 4 bases at V and 12 bases at J, leaving 7 bases unmatched. The V gene's germline CDR1 is KGHDR and CDR2 SFDVKD. The CDR3 runs 13 residues. MiXCR, applied by TCRdb to the RT-PCR reads, yields one record per CDR3 protein. Of over 800,000 distinct CDR3 sequences detected, around 21% appear once; the ten largest clones hold roughly a tenth. Whole-study findings and limits: Few new T cells, the authors suggested, are recruited by each seasonal influenza vaccination.

The material sequenced was PBMCs from blood, taken 5 days after vaccination. The sequence derives from a man between 50 and 59 years old who received an inactivated influenza vaccine. V gene TRBV24-1 combines with J gene TRBJ2-1; TRBD1 aligns across 8 bases. This chain's CDR3 is CATSETGVSRQFF. CDR3 in DNA: TGTGCCACCAGTGAGACAGGGGTCTCCAGGCAGTTCTTC.